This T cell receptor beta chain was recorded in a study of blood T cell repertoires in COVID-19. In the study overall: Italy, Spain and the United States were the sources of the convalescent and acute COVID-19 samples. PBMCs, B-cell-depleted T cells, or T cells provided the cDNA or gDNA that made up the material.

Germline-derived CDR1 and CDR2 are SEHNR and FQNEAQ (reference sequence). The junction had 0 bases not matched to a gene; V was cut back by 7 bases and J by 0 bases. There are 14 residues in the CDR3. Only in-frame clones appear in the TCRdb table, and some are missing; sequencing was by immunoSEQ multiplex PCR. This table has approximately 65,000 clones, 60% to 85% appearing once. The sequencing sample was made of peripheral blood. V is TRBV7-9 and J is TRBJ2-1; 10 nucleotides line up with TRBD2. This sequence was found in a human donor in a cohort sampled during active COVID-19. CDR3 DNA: TGTGCCAGCACTAGCGGGAGCTCCTACAATGAGCAGTTCTTC. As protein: CASTSGSSYNEQFF.